The TCR beta chain under discussion was sequenced for a study of siplizumab effects on memory and regulatory T cells. General study findings and limits: Tregs proliferating in siplizumab cultures lacked confirmation of their suppressive function.

The germline gives CDR1 SGHRS, CDR2 YFSETQ. V was trimmed by 4 bases and J by 0 bases, leaving 9 bases between them. The CDR3 consists of 14 residues. Generated by immunoSEQ multiplex PCR, the TCRdb table keeps only in-frame clones and is missing some. Of some 100,000 clones listed, 95% to 97% were seen once; the top ten hold roughly 0.031%. Worth noting for this clone: Its antigen is still unknown. Other DNA sequences in this sample translate to the same CDR3.

The specimen was naive CD4+ T cells sorted from blood. The TCR sequence derives from a human donor in good health. V is TRBV5-1 and J is TRBJ2-3; D is undetermined. In DNA, the CDR3 is TGCGCCAGCAGCCTTGGACGTAGCACAGATACGCAGTATTTT. Its protein is CASSLGRSTDTQYF.